Listed below are T cell receptor beta chains from one sample, sequenced in a study of T-cell memory formation after mild COVID-19. TCRdb recomputed calls from the 5' RACE reads with MiXCR, one row per CDR3 protein. The sample has 30,000 or so distinct CDR3 sequences, around a fifth seen once. The material sequenced was PBMCs or a T cell subset sorted from them (not recorded which). These receptors came from an adult who had mild COVID-19 (a few samples of this study predate the infection). Cell type and time point are not known. The CDR3 runs from the conserved cysteine through the conserved F or W. The order of the fields is J gene, CDR3 length, D gene, V gene, clone size, CDR3 protein, CDR3 DNA. A D gene is named only where the DNA matches it firmly. Not all rows give a size; the values are once, few, many and, for expanded clones, a class.

TRBJ1-5 14 NA TRBV7-6 NA CASSTRVSGQPQHF TGTGCCAGCAGCACCAGGGTTTCGGGTCAGCCCCAGCATTTT
TRBJ1-3 14 TRBD1 TRBV7-2 medium-sized CASSSGTGGNTIYF TGTGCCAGCAGCTCCGGGACAGGGGGAAACACCATATATTTT
TRBJ1-1 16 NA TRBV20-1 NA CSAAQGGRIGDTEAFF TGCAGTGCCGCCCAAGGGGGGCGAATCGGTGACACTGAAGCTTTCTTT
TRBJ2-1 15 NA TRBV5-1 many CASSSTPVSYNEQFF TGCGCCAGCAGCTCTACTCCCGTCTCCTACAATGAGCAGTTCTTC
TRBJ1-1 12 NA TRBV3-1 few CASSQSTREAFF TGTGCCAGCAGCCAAAGCACGAGAGAAGCTTTCTTT
TRBJ1-1 15 NA TRBV10-3 many CAISKGDTQNTEAFF TGTGCCATCAGCAAAGGGGACACTCAGAACACTGAAGCTTTCTTT
TRBJ2-4 15 NA TRBV7-9 NA CASSRTEEFGDIQYF TGTGCCAGCAGCCGGACAGAGGAATTCGGAGACATTCAGTACTTC
TRBJ2-5 13 NA TRBV24-1 many CATSDPGRETQYF TGTGCCACCAGTGACCCAGGGAGGGAGACCCAGTACTTC
TRBJ1-5 14 NA TRBV15 many CATSRKNSNQPQHF TGTGCCACCAGCAGAAAAAATAGCAATCAGCCCCAGCATTTT
TRBJ1-5 15 NA TRBV10-3 many CAISDPGQTSQPQHF TGTGCCATCAGTGACCCCGGACAGACGAGTCAGCCCCAGCATTTT
TRBJ2-3 13 NA TRBV29-1 many CSVVGVGTDTQYF TGCAGCGTCGTGGGAGTGGGCACAGATACGCAGTATTTT
TRBJ2-1 16 TRBD2 TRBV5-4 few CASSSSGGPSYNEQFF TGTGCCAGCAGCAGTAGCGGGGGGCCGTCCTACAATGAGCAGTTCTTC
TRBJ1-2 15 TRBD1 TRBV7-9 NA CASSLGTGAVSGYTF TGTGCCAGCAGCTTAGGAACAGGGGCTGTCAGCGGCTACACCTTC
TRBJ2-2 15 TRBD1 TRBV30 few CAWESGTGITGELFF TGTGCCTGGGAATCCGGGACAGGGATCACCGGGGAGCTGTTTTTT
TRBJ2-5 14 NA TRBV6-1 few CASSEYGGQETQYF TGTGCCAGCAGTGAATATGGGGGACAAGAGACCCAGTACTTC
TRBJ2-5 11 NA TRBV2 many CASRLRETQYF TGTGCCAGCAGACTACGAGAGACCCAGTACTTC
TRBJ2-3 16 NA TRBV6-1 many CASSESTGEIADTQYF TGTGCCAGCAGTGAATCGACGGGCGAGATAGCAGATACGCAGTATTTT
TRBJ2-3 16 TRBD1 TRBV7-2 many CASSPTGGAPADTQYF TGTGCCAGCAGTCCAACAGGGGGCGCTCCCGCAGATACGCAGTATTTT
TRBJ1-1 15 NA TRBV3-1 NA CASSQEREDCAEAFF TGTGCCAGCAGCCAAGAAAGGGAAGATTGCGCTGAAGCTTTCTTT
TRBJ2-7 14 NA TRBV6-5 NA CASSFGRSNYEQYF TGTGCCAGCAGTTTCGGACGGTCAAACTACGAGCAGTACTTC